One and the same sample provided the 8 T cell receptor beta chains below, sequenced in a study of control samples from healthy donors and cancer patients. Sequenced by immunoSEQ multiplex PCR; TCRdb stores in-frame clones only, minus some. Seen here are some 130,000 clones, 88% observed once, and the top ten hold approximately 9%. The sample taken for sequencing was blood. Receptors were obtained from a woman younger than 45 in good health.

The CDR3 is CASTGLAGTQETQYF. The CDR3 region has the DNA TGTGCCAGCACGGGCCTAGCGGGGACACAAGAGACCCAGTACTTC. V gene TRBV2 combines with J gene TRBJ2-5, with 9 positions matching TRBD2. The germline V gene has CDR1 SNHLY and CDR2 FYNNEI. V lost 7 bases to trimming and J lost 2 bases; unmatched junction nucleotides: 8. This CDR3 has 15 residues.

The genes are TRBV25-1 and TRBJ1-2; D is uncertain. V dropped 8 bases and J dropped 2 bases, with 12 bases sitting between them. CDR3 length: 13 residues. Per germline, CDR1 MGHDK and CDR2 SYGVNS. The CDR3 DNA follows: TGTGCCAGCGCCCCCGTCGGGAACTATGGCTACACCTTC. This sequence encodes CASAPVGNYGYTF.

This chain joins TRBV30 and TRBJ1-4; D unresolved. V gave up 6 bases and J gave up 8 bases, with 13 bases separating them. CDR1 and CDR2 from the germline V gene are GTSNPN and SVGIG (reference sequence). This CDR3 contains 12 residues. CDR3 bases: TGTGCCTGCCAAGGGATAGCCGAAAAACTGTTTTTT. Translation gives CACQGIAEKLFF.

This chain joins TRBV30 and TRBJ1-4; weak D call: TRBD1 (5 bases). CDR1 is GTSNPN and CDR2 is SVGIG in the germline V gene (reference sequence). CDR3 length: 15 amino acids. The V end was cut by 2 bases, the J end by 0 bases, with 10 bases between. CDR3 in DNA: TGTGCCTGGAGTTTGGGGGTTACAACTAATGAAAAACTGTTTTTT. It specifies CAWSLGVTTNEKLFF.

Here the CDR3 DNA reads TGTGCCTGGAGTGTACGAGCGAATGAGCAGTTCTTC. Its protein product is CAWSVRANEQFF. The chain is built from TRBV30 and TRBJ2-1; D is ambiguous. This CDR3 has 12 residues. Per germline, CDR1 GTSNPN and CDR2 SVGIG (reference sequence). Trimming stripped 0 bases from V and 7 bases from J, with 7 bases between. Together with reference TRBV30 and TRBJ2-1, the CDR3 gives the full variable domain: SQTIHQWPATLVQPVGSPLSLECTVEGTSNPNLYWYRQAAGRGLQLLFYSVGIGQISSEVPQNLSASRPQDRQFILSSKKLLLSDSGFYLCAWSVRANEQFFGPGTRLTVL.

The CDR3 sequence is CASSRGQADTQYF. In DNA form, the CDR3 reads TGTGCCAGCAGTCGAGGACAGGCGGATACGCAGTATTTT. This chain joins TRBV7-8 and TRBJ2-3; TRBD1 aligns across 7 bases. Germline V gives CDR1 SGHVS, CDR2 FQNEAQ. The CDR3 length is 13 residues. V was clipped by 6 bases and J by 6 bases; unmatched bases: 6.

V usage is TRBV7-9 and J usage is TRBJ2-7; D is unresolved. Trimming shortened V by 1 base and J by 2 bases, and 12 bases separated the two germline ends. This CDR3 comprises 15 residues. Germline CDR1 and CDR2: SEHNR and FQNEAQ (reference sequence). The CDR3 region is CASSLEDGRTYEQYF. CDR3 nucleotide sequence: TGTGCCAGCAGCTTAGAGGACGGCCGAACCTACGAGCAGTACTTC.

V gene TRBV7-9 combines with J gene TRBJ1-5; D not certain. Germline V gene sequence: CDR1 SEHNR, CDR2 FQNEAQ (reference sequence). CDR3 length equals 15 residues. Trimming left V 4 bases short and J 4 bases short, with 14 bases between. The CDR3 spells CASSSGKGGNQPQHF. As DNA, the CDR3 is TGTGCCAGCAGCTCGGGTAAAGGTGGAAATCAGCCCCAGCATTTT.